The present TCR beta chain was sequenced within a study of CD8+ T cells in alopecia areata (dated by TCRdb to the late 2010s). The study in broad terms: Treated patients were enrolled in an open-label pilot trial of oral tofacitinib at 5 to 10 mg twice daily for moderate-to-severe alopecia areata. The RNA source kit depended on sample type: the PAXgene miRNA kit for fixed scalp, the miRNeasy kit for PBMCs, and the RNeasy kit for mouse skin. Tofacitinib was administered for 6 to 18 months, and 6 months of follow-up off drug were then conducted to assess delayed response and recurrence. Scalp clonality was compared among normal scalp (n=4), patchy alopecia areata scalp (n=8), and alopecia totalis/universalis scalp (n=8). Disease severity in treated patients was measured with the SALT score, which quantifies the percentage of affected scalp surface area. Patients on tofacitinib were biopsied at baseline and after 4 and 24 weeks of treatment, and several of the patients also had a later scalp biopsy. TCRbeta CDR3 regions were amplified by immunoSEQ multiplex PCR using 35 Vbeta forward and 13 Jbeta reverse primers. In humans, TCRbeta sequencing was performed on scalp tissue and on sorted CD4+ and CD8+ peripheral blood T cells from healthy controls and from patients with patchy or totalis/universalis alopecia areata. To study T cell clonal expansion in alopecia areata, the researchers applied high-throughput TCRbeta sequencing to both the C3H/HeJ mouse model and human patients.

For this clone: The clone's antigen remains unknown. It has no much larger one-base neighbor in the sample; base qualities were not kept.

The intended sense of this specimen's time point label: about 25 weeks on oral tofacitinib. The sample's treatment or condition label, decoded: oral pan-JAK inhibitor, 5-10 mg twice daily. Lesional scalp punch biopsies and peripheral blood were obtained from alopecia areata patients. PBMCs were separated by density centrifugation and stained for CD3, CD4 and CD8, after which CD4+ and CD8+ T cells were sorted on a FACSAria. Points the paper makes about the study in general: Tofacitinib significantly lowered scalp clonality and the number of expanded CD8+ clones among the top 100 scalp clones. Unlike mouse skin, which is dominated by gammadelta T cells, normal human skin has resident alphabeta T cells that are also sequenced, and this complicates analysis of the scalp TCR repertoire. Because the treated cohort was small and included a single nonresponder, larger studies are needed to assess links between baseline CD8+ expansion and response. Compared with mice, TCR sequences shared between patients were less clear, possibly partly because of HLA diversity across the patient population. Compared with normal scalp, lesional scalp, particularly in alopecia totalis/universalis, had higher clonality and more expanded CD8+ clones, which suggests antigenic drive. Many expanded lesional clones persisted in scalp and blood during tofacitinib treatment, which may partly explain relapse after stopping treatment.

The CDR3 contains 14 residues, cysteine and phenylalanine counted. Just CDR3 DNA is preserved here, 42 bases in frame from base 1. Germline trimming amounts to 4 bases on V and 2 bases on J, with 3 as the count of junction bases outside the gene matches. The CDR1 and CDR2 encoded by the germline V gene (reference sequence) are SEHNR and FQNEAQ. The library relied on the immunoSEQ multiplex PCR assay. To provide template for TCR sequencing, every sample had RNA extracted and reverse transcribed into cDNA. First-strand cDNA was synthesized with SuperScript III using a 2:1 mix of oligo-dT and random hexamers. A synthetic immune receptor repertoire was used to gauge amplification bias, and whatever bias remained was removed computationally. Per the authors' processing: Raw reads were preprocessed for error removal, and CDR3 was defined according to IMGT conventions as running from the conserved cysteine to phenylalanine. Clonality was calculated as 1 minus Shannon entropy normalized by log2 of the number of productive unique TCRs. Whether each scalp clone was CD4 or CD8 was inferred by checking scalp TCRbeta sequences against the CD4 and CD8 repertoires from sorted blood. The source is immuneACCESS, and TCRdb retained only in-frame sequences with V and J called. Part of the clones is not carried over; for the studies checked, unresolved V genes explain less than half of this, and the remainder is unexplained. V, J and clone size reflect that table, while D and trimming were determined from the DNA. This sample has around 110,000 clones in its table, and 84% of those were observed once. The ten most abundant clones make up around a quarter of the sample.

The rearranged segments are TRBV7-9 and TRBJ2-3, with 7 bases in between that match TRBD1. The source was CD8+ T cells sorted from blood, collected at week 24, from a patient treated with tofacitinib. The receptor comes from a human donor with alopecia areata. The bases read TGTGCCAGCAGCTCGGGACAGTACACAGATACGCAGTATTTT. It is translated as CASSSGQYTDTQYF.